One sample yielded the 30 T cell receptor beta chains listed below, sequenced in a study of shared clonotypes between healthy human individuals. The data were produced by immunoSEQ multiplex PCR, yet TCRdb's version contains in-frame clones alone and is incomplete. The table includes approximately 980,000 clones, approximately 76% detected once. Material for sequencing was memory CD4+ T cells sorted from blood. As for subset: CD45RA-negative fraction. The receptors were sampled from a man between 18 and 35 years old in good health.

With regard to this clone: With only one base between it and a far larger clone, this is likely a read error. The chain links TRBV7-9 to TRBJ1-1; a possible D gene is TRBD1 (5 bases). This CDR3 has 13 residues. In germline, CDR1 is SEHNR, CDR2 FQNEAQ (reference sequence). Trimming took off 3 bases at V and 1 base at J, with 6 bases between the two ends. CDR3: CASSFQGNTEAFF. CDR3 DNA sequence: TGTGCCAGCAGCTTCCAGGGGAACACTGAAGCTTTCTTT.

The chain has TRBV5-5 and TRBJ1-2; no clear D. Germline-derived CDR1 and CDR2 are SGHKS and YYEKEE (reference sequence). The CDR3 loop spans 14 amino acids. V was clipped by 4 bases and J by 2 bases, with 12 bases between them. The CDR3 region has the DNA TGTGCCAGCAGCCCAGACAAGAACAACTATGGCTACACCTTC. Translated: CASSPDKNNYGYTF.

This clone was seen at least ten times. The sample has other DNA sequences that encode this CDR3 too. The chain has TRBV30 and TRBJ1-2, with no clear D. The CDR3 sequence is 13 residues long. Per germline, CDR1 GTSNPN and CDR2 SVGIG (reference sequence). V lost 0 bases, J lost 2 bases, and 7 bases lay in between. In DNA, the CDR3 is TGTGCCTGGAGTGTAACCCTAAACTATGGCTACACCTTC. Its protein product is CAWSVTLNYGYTF.

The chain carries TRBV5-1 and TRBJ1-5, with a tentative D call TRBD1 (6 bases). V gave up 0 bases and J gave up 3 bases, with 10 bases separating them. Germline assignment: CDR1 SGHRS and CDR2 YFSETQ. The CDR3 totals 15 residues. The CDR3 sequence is CASSLEGQNNQPQHF. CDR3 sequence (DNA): TGCGCCAGCAGCTTGGAAGGACAGAACAATCAGCCCCAGCATTTT.

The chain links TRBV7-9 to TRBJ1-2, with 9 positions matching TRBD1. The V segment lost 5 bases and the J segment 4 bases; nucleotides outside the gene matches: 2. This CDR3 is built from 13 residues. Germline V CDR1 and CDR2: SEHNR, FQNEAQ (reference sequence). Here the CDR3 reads CASSGTGPYGYTF. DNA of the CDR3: TGTGCCAGCAGCGGGACAGGGCCCTATGGCTACACCTTC.

The chain's CDR3 is CASSEGAALEQYF. The CDR3 DNA reads TGCGCCAGCAGTGAGGGGGCAGCCCTCGAGCAGTACTTC. The chain joins TRBV10-1 to TRBJ2-7; TRBD1 is a possible D gene (5 bases). Per the germline V gene, CDR1 is WNHNN and CDR2 is SYGVQD (reference sequence). V lost 2 bases and J lost 6, with 11 bases in between. The CDR3 sequence is 13 residues long.

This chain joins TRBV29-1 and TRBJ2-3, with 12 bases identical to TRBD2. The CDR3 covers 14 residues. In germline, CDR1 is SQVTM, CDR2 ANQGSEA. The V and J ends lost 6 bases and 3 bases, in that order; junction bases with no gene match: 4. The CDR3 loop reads CSVRTSGMTDTQYF. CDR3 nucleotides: TGCAGCGTCAGGACTAGCGGGATGACAGATACGCAGTATTTT.

CDR3 residues: CASSWTGEGTQYF. The CDR3 DNA follows: TGTGCCAGCAGCTGGACAGGGGAGGGGACCCAGTACTTC. V and J are TRBV13 and TRBJ2-5; 9 bases align to TRBD1. This CDR3 region has 13 residues. Germline trimming cut 4 bases from V and 7 bases from J; bases unmatched to any gene: 4. In germline, CDR1 is PRHDT, CDR2 FYEKMQ (reference sequence).

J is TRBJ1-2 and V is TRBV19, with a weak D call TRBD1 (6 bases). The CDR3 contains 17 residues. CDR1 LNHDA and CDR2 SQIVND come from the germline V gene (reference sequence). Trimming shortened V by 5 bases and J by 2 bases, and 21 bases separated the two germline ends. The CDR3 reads CASSYRTSWTENYGYTF. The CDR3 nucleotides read TGTGCCAGTAGTTATAGAACGTCCTGGACAGAGAACTATGGCTACACCTTC.

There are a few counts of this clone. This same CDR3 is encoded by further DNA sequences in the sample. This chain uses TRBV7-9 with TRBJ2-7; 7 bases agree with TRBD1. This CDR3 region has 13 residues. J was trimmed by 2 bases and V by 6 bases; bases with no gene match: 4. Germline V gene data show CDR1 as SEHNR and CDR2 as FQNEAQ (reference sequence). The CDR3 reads CASSRQGPYEQYF. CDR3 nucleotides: TGTGCCAGCAGTAGACAGGGCCCCTACGAGCAGTACTTC.

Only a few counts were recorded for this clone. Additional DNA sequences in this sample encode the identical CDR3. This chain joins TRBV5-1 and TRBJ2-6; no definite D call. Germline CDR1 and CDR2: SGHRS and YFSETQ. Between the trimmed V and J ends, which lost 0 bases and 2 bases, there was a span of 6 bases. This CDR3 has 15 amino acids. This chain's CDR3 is CASSLEGPGANVLTF. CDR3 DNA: TGCGCCAGCAGCTTGGAGGGCCCTGGGGCCAACGTCCTGACTTTC.

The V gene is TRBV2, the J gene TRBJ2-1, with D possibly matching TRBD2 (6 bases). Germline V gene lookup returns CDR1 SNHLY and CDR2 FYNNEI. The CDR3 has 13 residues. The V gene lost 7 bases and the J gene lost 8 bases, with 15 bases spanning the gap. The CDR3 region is CASKGIGEDEQFF. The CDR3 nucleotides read TGTGCCAGCAAGGGGATAGGGGAGGATGAGCAGTTCTTC.

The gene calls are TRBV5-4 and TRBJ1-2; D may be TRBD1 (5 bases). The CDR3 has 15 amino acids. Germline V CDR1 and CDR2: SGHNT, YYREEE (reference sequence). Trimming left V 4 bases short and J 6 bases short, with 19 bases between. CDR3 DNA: TGTGCCAGCAGCGCCCAGTGGGGGATTGAGGATGGCTACACCTTC. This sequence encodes CASSAQWGIEDGYTF.

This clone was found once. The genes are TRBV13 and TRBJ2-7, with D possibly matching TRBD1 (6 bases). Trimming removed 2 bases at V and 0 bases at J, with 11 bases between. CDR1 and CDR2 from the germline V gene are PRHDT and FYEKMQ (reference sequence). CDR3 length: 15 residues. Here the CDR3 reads CASSLSGQSSYEQYF. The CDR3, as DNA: TGTGCCAGCAGCTTATCCGGACAGAGCTCCTACGAGCAGTACTTC.

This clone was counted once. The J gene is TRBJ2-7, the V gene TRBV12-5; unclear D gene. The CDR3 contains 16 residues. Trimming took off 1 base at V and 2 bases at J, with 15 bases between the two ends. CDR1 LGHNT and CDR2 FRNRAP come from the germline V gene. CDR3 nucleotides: TGTGCTAGTGGTTTGGGCAACTACGGGTCCACCTACGAGCAGTACTTC. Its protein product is CASGLGNYGSTYEQYF.

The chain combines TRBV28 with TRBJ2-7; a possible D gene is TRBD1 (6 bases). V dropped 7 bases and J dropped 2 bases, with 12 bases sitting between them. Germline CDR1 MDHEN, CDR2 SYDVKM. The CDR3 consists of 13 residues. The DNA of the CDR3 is TGTGCCAGCACTCCCGACAGGCCCTACGAGCAGTACTTC. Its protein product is CASTPDRPYEQYF. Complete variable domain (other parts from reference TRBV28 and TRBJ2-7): DVKVTQSSRYLVKRTGEKVFLECVQDMDHENMFWYRQDPGLGLRLIYFSYDVKMKEKGDIPEGYSVSREKKERFSLILESASTNQTSMYLCASTPDRPYEQYFGPGTRLTVT.

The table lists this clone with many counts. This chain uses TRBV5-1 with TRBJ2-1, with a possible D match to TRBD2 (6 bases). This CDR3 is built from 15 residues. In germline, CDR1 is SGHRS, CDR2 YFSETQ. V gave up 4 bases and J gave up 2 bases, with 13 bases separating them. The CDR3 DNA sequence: TGCGCCAGCAGCGGGGCTAGCGACCCCTACAATGAGCAGTTCTTC. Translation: CASSGASDPYNEQFF.

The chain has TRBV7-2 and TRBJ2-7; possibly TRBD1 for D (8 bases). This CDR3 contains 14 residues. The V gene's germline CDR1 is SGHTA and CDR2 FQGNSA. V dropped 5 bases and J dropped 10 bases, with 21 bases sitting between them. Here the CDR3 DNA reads TGTGCCAGCAGCAAAACAGGGGGGGGCTTAGGACAGTACTTC. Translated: CASSKTGGGLGQYF.

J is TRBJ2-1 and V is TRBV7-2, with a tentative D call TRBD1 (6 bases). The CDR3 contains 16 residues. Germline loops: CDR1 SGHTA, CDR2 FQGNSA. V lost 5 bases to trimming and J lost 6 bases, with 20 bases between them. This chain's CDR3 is CASSPQGSLGANEQFF. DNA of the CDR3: TGTGCCAGCAGCCCCCAAGGGTCCTTGGGGGCCAATGAGCAGTTCTTC.

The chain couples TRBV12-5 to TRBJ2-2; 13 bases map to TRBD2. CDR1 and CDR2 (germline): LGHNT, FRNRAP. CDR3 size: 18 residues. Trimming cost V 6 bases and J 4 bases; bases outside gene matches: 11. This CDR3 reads CASGPDRLAGGPTGELFF. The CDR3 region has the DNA TGTGCTAGTGGGCCGGACAGACTAGCGGGAGGACCCACCGGGGAGCTGTTTTTT.

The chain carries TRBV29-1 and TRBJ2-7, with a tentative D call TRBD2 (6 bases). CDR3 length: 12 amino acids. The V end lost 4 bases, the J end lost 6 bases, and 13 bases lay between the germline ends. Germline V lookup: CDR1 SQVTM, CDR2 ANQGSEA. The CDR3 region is CSVVGSPGEQYF. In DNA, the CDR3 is TGCAGCGTTGTCGGGAGCCCCGGCGAGCAGTACTTC.

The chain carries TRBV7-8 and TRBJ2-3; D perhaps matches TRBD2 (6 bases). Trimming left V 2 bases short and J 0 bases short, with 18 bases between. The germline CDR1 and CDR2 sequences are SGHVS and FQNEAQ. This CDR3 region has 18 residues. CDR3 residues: CASSLRTTSKGSTDTQYF. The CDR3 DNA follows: TGTGCCAGCAGCTTACGGACTACCTCCAAAGGTAGCACAGATACGCAGTATTTT.

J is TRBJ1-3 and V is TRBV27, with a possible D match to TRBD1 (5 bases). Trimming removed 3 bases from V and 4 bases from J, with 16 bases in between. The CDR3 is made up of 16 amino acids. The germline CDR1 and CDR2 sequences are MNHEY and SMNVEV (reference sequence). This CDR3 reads CASSFRRPQGGNTIYF. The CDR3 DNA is TGTGCCAGCAGTTTTCGTCGCCCCCAGGGAGGAAACACCATATATTTT.

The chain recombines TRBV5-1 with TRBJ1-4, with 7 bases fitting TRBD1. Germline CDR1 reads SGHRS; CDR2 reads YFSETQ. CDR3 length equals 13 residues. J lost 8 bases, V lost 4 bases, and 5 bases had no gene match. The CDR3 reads CASSEQGKEKLFF. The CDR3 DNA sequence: TGCGCCAGCAGCGAACAGGGGAAGGAAAAACTGTTTTTT.

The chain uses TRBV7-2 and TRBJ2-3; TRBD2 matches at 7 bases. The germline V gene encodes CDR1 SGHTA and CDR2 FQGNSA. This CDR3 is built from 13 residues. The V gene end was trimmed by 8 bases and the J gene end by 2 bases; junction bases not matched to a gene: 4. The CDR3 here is CASGLDITDTQYF. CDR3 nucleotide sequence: TGTGCCAGCGGACTAGACATCACAGATACGCAGTATTTT. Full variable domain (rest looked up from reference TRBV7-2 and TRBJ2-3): GAGVSQSPSNKVTEKGKDVELRCDPISGHTALYWYRQSLGQGLEFLIYFQGNSAPDKSGLPSDRFSAERTGGSVSTLTIQRTQQEDSAVYLCASGLDITDTQYFGPGTRLTVL.

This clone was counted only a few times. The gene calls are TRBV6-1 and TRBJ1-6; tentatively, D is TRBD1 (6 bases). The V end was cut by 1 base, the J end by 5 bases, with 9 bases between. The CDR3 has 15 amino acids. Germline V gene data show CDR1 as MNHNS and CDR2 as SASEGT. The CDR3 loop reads CASSEGTGNNSPLHF. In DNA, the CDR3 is TGTGCCAGCAGTGAAGGCACAGGGAATAATTCACCCCTCCACTTT.

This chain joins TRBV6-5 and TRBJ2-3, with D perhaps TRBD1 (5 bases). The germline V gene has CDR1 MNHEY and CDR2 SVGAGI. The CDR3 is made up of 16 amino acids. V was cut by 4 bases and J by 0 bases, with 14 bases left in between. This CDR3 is CASSSRTRRSTDTQYF. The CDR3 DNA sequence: TGTGCCAGCAGTTCTAGGACAAGGAGAAGCACAGATACGCAGTATTTT.

CDR3: CSAWGWTGELFF. In nucleotides, the CDR3 is TGCAGCGCGTGGGGATGGACCGGGGAGCTGTTTTTT. The chain employs TRBV29-1 and TRBJ2-2; D not certain. Trimming removed 7 bases at V and 5 bases at J, with 11 bases between. Germline V CDR1 and CDR2: SQVTM, ANQGSEA. The CDR3 runs 12 residues.

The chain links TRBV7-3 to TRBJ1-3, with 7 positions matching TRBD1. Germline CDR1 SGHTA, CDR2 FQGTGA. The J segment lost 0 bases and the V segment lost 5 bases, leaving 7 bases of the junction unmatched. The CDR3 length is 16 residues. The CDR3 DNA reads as TGTGCCAGCAGCGCCGTTCGGGACAGCTCTGGAAACACCATATATTTT. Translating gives CASSAVRDSSGNTIYF.

CDR3 sequence: CAISDPNSGRGHNEQFF. The CDR3 nucleotides read TGTGCCATCAGTGACCCGAATAGCGGGAGAGGTCACAATGAGCAGTTCTTC. The V gene is TRBV10-3, the J gene TRBJ2-1; 9 bases align to TRBD2. The CDR3 has 17 amino acids. Germline CDR1 is ENHRY and CDR2 is SYGVKD. Trimming at V came to 3 bases and at J to 5 bases, leaving 11 bases not matched to a gene.